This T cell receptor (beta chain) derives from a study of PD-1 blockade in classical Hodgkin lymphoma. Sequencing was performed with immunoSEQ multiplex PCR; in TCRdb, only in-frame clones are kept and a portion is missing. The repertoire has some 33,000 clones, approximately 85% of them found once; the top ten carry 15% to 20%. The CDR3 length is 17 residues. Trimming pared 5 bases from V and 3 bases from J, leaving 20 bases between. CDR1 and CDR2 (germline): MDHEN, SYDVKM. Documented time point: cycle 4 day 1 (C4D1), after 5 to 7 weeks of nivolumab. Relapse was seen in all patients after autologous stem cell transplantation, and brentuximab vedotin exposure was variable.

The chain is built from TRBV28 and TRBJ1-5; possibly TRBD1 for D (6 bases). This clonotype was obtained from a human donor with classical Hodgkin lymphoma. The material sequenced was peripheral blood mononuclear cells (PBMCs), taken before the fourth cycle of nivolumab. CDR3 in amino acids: CASSAPLGQINNQPQHF. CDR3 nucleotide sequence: TGTGCCAGCAGTGCGCCTCTCGGACAGATTAACAATCAGCCCCAGCATTTT.